A selection of T cell receptor beta chains follows, all from one sample in a study of OX40 agonist ivuxolimab in advanced cancers. Libraries were prepared by immunoSEQ multiplex PCR; TCRdb keeps only in-frame clonotypes and omits some of them. The table records around 41,000 clones, approximately 86% of them present only once. Sequencing was performed on CD4+ or CD8+ T cells sorted from blood, taken in a trial of the OX40 agonist ivuxolimab. These receptor sequences come from an adult with an advanced solid tumor such as melanoma, head and neck, liver or kidney cancer. CDR3s include the opening cysteine and the closing phenylalanine or tryptophan. Each record gives: J gene, D gene, clone size, V gene, CDR3 protein, CDR3 DNA. D genes are given only for firm matches. Expanded clones get a size class; other rows say once, few or many, or leave the size out.

TRBJ2-7 TRBD1 NA TRBV18 CASSRTGTGYEQYF TGTGCCAGCTCACGTACCGGGACAGGCTACGAGCAGTACTTC
TRBJ2-7 TRBD2 NA TRBV30 CAWSALSGRAYEQYF TGTGCCTGGAGTGCCCTTAGCGGGAGGGCCTACGAGCAGTACTTC
TRBJ1-2 NA NA TRBV19 CASSLGQGWLGYTF TGTGCCAGTAGTCTGGGGCAGGGATGGCTTGGCTACACCTTC
TRBJ1-1 NA NA TRBV6-5 CASSSTGTGNTEAFF TGTGCCAGCAGTTCTACGGGGACGGGAAACACTGAAGCTTTCTTT
TRBJ1-2 TRBD1 NA TRBV7-9 CATRYAPDLRDRINYGYTF TGTGCCACCCGATACGCCCCAGACCTTCGGGACAGGATTAACTATGGCTACACCTTC
TRBJ2-5 NA NA TRBV5-1 CASSPGIEETQYF TGCGCCAGCAGCCCGGGGATCGAAGAGACCCAGTACTTC
TRBJ2-7 NA NA TRBV6-5 CASRLYSDSTYEQYF TGTGCCAGCAGGCTTTACAGCGACTCCACCTACGAGCAGTACTTC
TRBJ1-1 NA NA TRBV19 CASRGKGSTEAFF TGTGCCAGTAGAGGGAAAGGGAGCACTGAAGCTTTCTTT
TRBJ2-7 NA NA TRBV9 CASSRGEVYEQYF TGTGCCAGCAGCCGGGGTGAGGTCTACGAGCAGTACTTC
TRBJ2-7 NA once TRBV4-2 CASSQDLSGNYEQYF TGTGCCAGCAGCCAAGATTTAAGCGGAAACTACGAGCAGTACTTC
TRBJ1-1 NA NA TRBV18 CASSPQYGLSNTEAFF TGTGCCAGCTCACCACAGTACGGACTATCGAACACTGAAGCTTTCTTT
TRBJ2-5 TRBD1 NA TRBV5-8 CASSPLGQGTRNQETQYF TGTGCCAGCAGCCCACTGGGACAGGGTACGAGGAACCAAGAGACCCAGTACTTC
TRBJ1-3 NA NA TRBV5-8 CASSTGQAVSGNTIYF TGTGCCAGCTCGACTGGACAAGCCGTTTCTGGAAACACCATATATTTT
TRBJ2-3 TRBD2 NA TRBV28 CASITRGGTDTQYF TGTGCCAGCATTACACGGGGGGGAACAGATACGCAGTATTTT
TRBJ2-3 NA NA TRBV4-3 CASSQGWTGVSTDTQYF TGCGCCAGCAGCCAAGGTTGGACGGGAGTGAGCACAGATACGCAGTATTTT
TRBJ2-7 TRBD2 NA TRBV6-5 CASSGTSGTYEQYF TGTGCCAGCTCCGGGACTAGCGGTACCTACGAGCAGTACTTC
TRBJ1-2 NA NA TRBV19 CASSTRESYYGYTF TGTGCCAGTAGCACTAGGGAGAGCTACTATGGCTACACCTTC
TRBJ2-3 NA NA TRBV4-3 CASSQDRRDTQYF TGCGCCAGCAGCCAAGATCGAAGGGATACGCAGTATTTT
TRBJ2-2 TRBD1 NA TRBV10-1 CASGQGDVNTGELFF TGCGCCAGCGGACAGGGGGATGTCAACACCGGGGAGCTGTTTTTT
TRBJ1-1 NA few TRBV28 CASRRDIYEAFF TGTGCCAGCAGACGCGACATTTACGAAGCTTTCTTT
TRBJ2-5 TRBD1 NA TRBV5-1 CATGQGLGETQYF TGCGCCACCGGACAGGGTTTGGGTGAGACCCAGTACTTC
TRBJ1-1 NA NA TRBV30 CAWSVLGGLITEAFF TGTGCCTGGAGTGTACTTGGAGGACTGATCACTGAAGCTTTCTTT